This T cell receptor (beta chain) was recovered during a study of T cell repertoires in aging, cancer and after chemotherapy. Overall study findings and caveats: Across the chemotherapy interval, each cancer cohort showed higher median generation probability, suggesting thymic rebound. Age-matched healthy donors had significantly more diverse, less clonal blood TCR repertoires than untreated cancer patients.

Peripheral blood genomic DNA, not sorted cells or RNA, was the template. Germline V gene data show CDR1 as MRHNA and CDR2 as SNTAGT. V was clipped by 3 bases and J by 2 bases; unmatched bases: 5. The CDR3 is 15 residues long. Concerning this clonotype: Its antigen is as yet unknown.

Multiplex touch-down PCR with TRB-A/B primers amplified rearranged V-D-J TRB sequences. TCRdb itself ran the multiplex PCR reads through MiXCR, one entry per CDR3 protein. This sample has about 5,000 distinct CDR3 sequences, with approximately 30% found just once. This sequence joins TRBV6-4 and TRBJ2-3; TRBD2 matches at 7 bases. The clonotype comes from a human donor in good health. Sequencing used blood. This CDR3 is CASSERGDFTDTQYF. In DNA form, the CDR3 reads TGTGCCAGCAGTGAACGGGGGGACTTCACAGATACGCAGTATTTT.